A single sample is the source of the 18 T cell receptor beta chains below, sequenced in a study of CD8 T cells in ankylosing spondylitis. Study-wide points: It appeared that ankylosing spondylitis blood was characterized by a TCR beta motif of fewer than ten highly homologous variants.

One entry per CDR3 protein results from TCRdb running MiXCR on the 5' RACE reads. The sample includes approximately 540,000 distinct CDR3 sequences, roughly 13% of them seen just once. The antigens of these receptors remain unknown. Sequencing input: blood, either unsorted or a sorted T cell fraction (not recorded which). The receptors stem from a male donor with ankylosing spondylitis.

V is TRBV24-1 and J is TRBJ2-1; D is unclear. With 0 bases removed from V and 8 bases from J, the gap between germline ends came to 10 bases. The CDR3 is made up of 14 amino acids. The germline gives CDR1 KGHDR, CDR2 SFDVKD. The DNA for the CDR3 is TGTGCCACCAGTGATTTGCGGGTTAAGGATGAGCAGTTCTTC. This gives the protein CATSDLRVKDEQFF.

This rearrangement joins TRBV20-1 to TRBJ2-1; either TRBD1 or TRBD2 may fit D (5 bases each). The CDR3 contains 13 residues. The germline V gene has CDR1 DFQATT and CDR2 SNEGSKA (reference sequence). The V end was cut by 6 bases, the J end by 7 bases, with 16 bases between. The CDR3 nucleotides are TGCAGTGCCCAAGAGGGGTGGGGGAATGAGCAGTTCTTC. Encoded protein: CSAQEGWGNEQFF.

V usage is TRBV6-2 or TRBV6-3 and J usage is TRBJ2-7, with D tentatively TRBD1 or TRBD2 (5 bases each). V was pared by 5 bases and J by 3 bases, with 14 bases between. CDR3 length: 14 residues. CDR1 and CDR2 from the germline V gene are MNHEY and SVGEGT. The CDR3 nucleotides read TGTGCCAGCAGTCTAAGGAGAGGGGACTACGAGCAGTACGTC. Amino acid sequence: CASSLRRGDYEQYV.

This clonotype turned up a few times. J is TRBJ2-5 and V is TRBV9; perhaps TRBD2 as D (6 bases). The CDR3 totals 16 residues. V dropped 0 bases and J dropped 5 bases, with 17 bases sitting between them. The germline CDR1 and CDR2 sequences are SGDLS and YYNGEE. Here the CDR3 reads CASSVGSGPGGETQYF. The CDR3 DNA reads as TGTGCCAGCAGCGTAGGGAGCGGGCCAGGCGGGGAGACCCAGTACTTC. The variable domain in full, completed from reference TRBV9 and TRBJ2-5, reads DSGVTQTPKHLITATGQRVTLRCSPRSGDLSVYWYQQSLDQGLQFLIQYYNGEERAKGNILERFSAQQFPDLHSELNLSSLELGDSALYFCASSVGSGPGGETQYFGPGTRLLVL.

The J gene is TRBJ1-6, the V gene TRBV2, with D maybe TRBD1 (5 bases). CDR1 is SNHLY and CDR2 is FYNNEI in the germline V gene. This CDR3 has 15 amino acids. Trimming left V 8 bases short and J 7 bases short, with 18 bases between. The CDR3, as DNA: TGTGCCAGCGGGGCAGGAAGGGCGGAAAATTCACCCCTCCACTTT. Amino acid sequence: CASGAGRAENSPLHF.

The table lists this clonotype with a few counts. J is TRBJ2-1 and V is TRBV10-2; TRBD2 matches at 7 bases. V lost 0 bases, J lost 9 bases, and 8 bases stayed unmatched. Germline CDR1 WSHSY, CDR2 SAAADI. The length of the CDR3 is 15 residues. The chain's CDR3 is CASSESGTKRVEQFF. CDR3 sequence (DNA): TGCGCCAGCAGTGAGTCCGGGACTAAGAGAGTTGAGCAGTTCTTC.

The chain has TRBV10-3 and TRBJ2-1; 8 bases agree with TRBD2. V was clipped by 11 bases and J by 5 bases; unmatched bases: 2. CDR3 length: 11 amino acids. CDR1 is ENHRY, CDR2 SYGVKD, per germline. CDR3 sequence: CASGGDNEQFF. CDR3 in DNA: TGTGCCTCGGGGGGGGACAATGAGCAGTTCTTC.

This clonotype was counted only a few times. The chain uses TRBV21-1 and TRBJ2-7. TRBV21-1 is a pseudogene. This CDR3 has 17 amino acids. The CDR3 bases are TGTGCCAGCAGCAAATTCGCAGTCAAATGGGCCTCCTACGAGCAGTACGTC. Residues: CASSKFAVKWASYEQYV.

The J gene is TRBJ2-5, the V gene TRBV7-2, with 10 nucleotides matching TRBD1. Germline V gives CDR1 SGHTA, CDR2 FQGNSA. The junction had 7 bases not matched to a gene; V was cut back by 4 bases and J by 8 bases. CDR3 length: 14 amino acids. The CDR3 DNA reads TGTGCCAGCAGCTATATGGACAGGGGGGGAACCCAGTACTTC. It encodes CASSYMDRGGTQYF.

V and J are TRBV25-1 and TRBJ2-1; 7 positions agree with TRBD2. The CDR3 is 14 residues long. The V segment lost 4 bases and the J segment 8 bases; nucleotides outside the gene matches: 8. Germline V lookup: CDR1 MGHDK, CDR2 SYGVNS. The CDR3: CASSGLAVRHEQFF. CDR3 in DNA: TGTGCCAGCAGTGGGCTAGCGGTCCGGCATGAGCAGTTCTTC.

The rearrangement uses TRBV10-3 and TRBJ2-1; TRBD2 matches at 7 bases. Germline CDR1 and CDR2: ENHRY and SYGVKD. The CDR3 runs 15 residues. V was pared by 10 bases and J by 1 base, with 10 bases of the junction left unmatched. The CDR3 nucleotides read TGTGCCACCGGAGGCGGGAGAGATTCCTACAATGAGCAGTTCTTC. Amino acids: CATGGGRDSYNEQFF.

Many counts were recorded for this clonotype. This chain uses TRBV20-1 with TRBJ1-2; possible D gene TRBD1, 6 bases. The germline V gene has CDR1 DFQATT and CDR2 SNEGSKA (reference sequence). Trimming pared 3 bases from V and 8 bases from J, leaving 13 bases between. The CDR3 has 12 amino acids. The CDR3 sequence: CSASMGAQGYTF. In nucleotides, the CDR3 is TGCAGTGCTAGTATGGGGGCGCAGGGCTACACCTTC.

The chain couples TRBV3-1 to TRBJ1-2; 10 nucleotides agree with TRBD1. V shed 4 bases, J shed 6 bases, and the junction held 8 bases outside the gene matches. The CDR3 extends over 15 amino acids. Germline CDR1 LGHDT, CDR2 YNNKEL (reference sequence). CDR3 sequence reads: CASSPGTGEYNGYTF. In nucleotides, the CDR3 is TGTGCCAGCAGCCCGGGGACAGGGGAGTATAATGGCTACACCTTC.

There are many counts of this clonotype. The genes are TRBV7-8 and TRBJ2-1; 7 bases agree with TRBD2. The CDR3 contains 17 residues. Germline values: CDR1 SGHVS, CDR2 FQNEAQ. V gave up 7 bases and J gave up 0 bases; unmatched junction bases: 12. The CDR3 is CASIHGRAVSSYNEQFF. CDR3 coding DNA: TGTGCCAGCATACATGGGAGGGCCGTAAGCTCCTACAATGAGCAGTTCTTC.

This rearrangement joins TRBV20-1 to TRBJ2-3; a possible D gene is TRBD2 (6 bases). V was shortened by 1 base and J by 1 base, with 12 bases between the two germline ends. From germline, CDR1 is DFQATT and CDR2 SNEGSKA (reference sequence). This CDR3 is built from 15 residues. The CDR3 nucleotides read TGCAGTGCTAGAGCCCGCGGGATTGGCACAGATACGCAGTATTTT. Amino acid sequence: CSARARGIGTDTQYF.

This clonotype has ten or more counts. The chain links TRBV29-1 to TRBJ2-2, with D perhaps matching TRBD1 (6 bases). This CDR3 has 15 residues. Looked up from germline, CDR1 is SQVTM and CDR2 is ANQGSEA. V lost 7 bases to trimming and J lost 0 bases, with 15 bases between them. The CDR3: CSAGKDRPNTGELFF. The CDR3 bases are TGCAGCGCCGGAAAGGACAGACCGAACACCGGGGAGCTGTTTTTT.

This clonotype was counted a few times. This chain connects TRBV3-1 to TRBJ1-5; the match to TRBD1 covers 8 bases. CDR1 and CDR2 (germline): LGHDT, YNNKEL (reference sequence). J was trimmed by 6 bases and V by 0 bases; bases with no gene match: 4. This CDR3 spans 15 amino acids. The CDR3 loop is CASSQDWTGPQPQHF. The CDR3 DNA reads as TGTGCCAGCAGCCAAGATTGGACAGGGCCTCAGCCCCAGCATTTT.

In its sample, this clonotype was seen a few times. This chain links TRBV20-1 with TRBJ2-1; D might be TRBD1 or TRBD2, each matching 5 bases. Trimming removed 4 bases from V and 9 bases from J, with 28 bases in between. The CDR3 is 17 residues long. Germline V gene data show CDR1 as DFQATT and CDR2 as SNEGSKA (reference sequence). The CDR3, as DNA: TGCAGTGCTAATTCGCCCGGGGTAACAGGCCCCTCCGGTGAGCAGTTCTTC. Its protein product is CSANSPGVTGPSGEQFF.